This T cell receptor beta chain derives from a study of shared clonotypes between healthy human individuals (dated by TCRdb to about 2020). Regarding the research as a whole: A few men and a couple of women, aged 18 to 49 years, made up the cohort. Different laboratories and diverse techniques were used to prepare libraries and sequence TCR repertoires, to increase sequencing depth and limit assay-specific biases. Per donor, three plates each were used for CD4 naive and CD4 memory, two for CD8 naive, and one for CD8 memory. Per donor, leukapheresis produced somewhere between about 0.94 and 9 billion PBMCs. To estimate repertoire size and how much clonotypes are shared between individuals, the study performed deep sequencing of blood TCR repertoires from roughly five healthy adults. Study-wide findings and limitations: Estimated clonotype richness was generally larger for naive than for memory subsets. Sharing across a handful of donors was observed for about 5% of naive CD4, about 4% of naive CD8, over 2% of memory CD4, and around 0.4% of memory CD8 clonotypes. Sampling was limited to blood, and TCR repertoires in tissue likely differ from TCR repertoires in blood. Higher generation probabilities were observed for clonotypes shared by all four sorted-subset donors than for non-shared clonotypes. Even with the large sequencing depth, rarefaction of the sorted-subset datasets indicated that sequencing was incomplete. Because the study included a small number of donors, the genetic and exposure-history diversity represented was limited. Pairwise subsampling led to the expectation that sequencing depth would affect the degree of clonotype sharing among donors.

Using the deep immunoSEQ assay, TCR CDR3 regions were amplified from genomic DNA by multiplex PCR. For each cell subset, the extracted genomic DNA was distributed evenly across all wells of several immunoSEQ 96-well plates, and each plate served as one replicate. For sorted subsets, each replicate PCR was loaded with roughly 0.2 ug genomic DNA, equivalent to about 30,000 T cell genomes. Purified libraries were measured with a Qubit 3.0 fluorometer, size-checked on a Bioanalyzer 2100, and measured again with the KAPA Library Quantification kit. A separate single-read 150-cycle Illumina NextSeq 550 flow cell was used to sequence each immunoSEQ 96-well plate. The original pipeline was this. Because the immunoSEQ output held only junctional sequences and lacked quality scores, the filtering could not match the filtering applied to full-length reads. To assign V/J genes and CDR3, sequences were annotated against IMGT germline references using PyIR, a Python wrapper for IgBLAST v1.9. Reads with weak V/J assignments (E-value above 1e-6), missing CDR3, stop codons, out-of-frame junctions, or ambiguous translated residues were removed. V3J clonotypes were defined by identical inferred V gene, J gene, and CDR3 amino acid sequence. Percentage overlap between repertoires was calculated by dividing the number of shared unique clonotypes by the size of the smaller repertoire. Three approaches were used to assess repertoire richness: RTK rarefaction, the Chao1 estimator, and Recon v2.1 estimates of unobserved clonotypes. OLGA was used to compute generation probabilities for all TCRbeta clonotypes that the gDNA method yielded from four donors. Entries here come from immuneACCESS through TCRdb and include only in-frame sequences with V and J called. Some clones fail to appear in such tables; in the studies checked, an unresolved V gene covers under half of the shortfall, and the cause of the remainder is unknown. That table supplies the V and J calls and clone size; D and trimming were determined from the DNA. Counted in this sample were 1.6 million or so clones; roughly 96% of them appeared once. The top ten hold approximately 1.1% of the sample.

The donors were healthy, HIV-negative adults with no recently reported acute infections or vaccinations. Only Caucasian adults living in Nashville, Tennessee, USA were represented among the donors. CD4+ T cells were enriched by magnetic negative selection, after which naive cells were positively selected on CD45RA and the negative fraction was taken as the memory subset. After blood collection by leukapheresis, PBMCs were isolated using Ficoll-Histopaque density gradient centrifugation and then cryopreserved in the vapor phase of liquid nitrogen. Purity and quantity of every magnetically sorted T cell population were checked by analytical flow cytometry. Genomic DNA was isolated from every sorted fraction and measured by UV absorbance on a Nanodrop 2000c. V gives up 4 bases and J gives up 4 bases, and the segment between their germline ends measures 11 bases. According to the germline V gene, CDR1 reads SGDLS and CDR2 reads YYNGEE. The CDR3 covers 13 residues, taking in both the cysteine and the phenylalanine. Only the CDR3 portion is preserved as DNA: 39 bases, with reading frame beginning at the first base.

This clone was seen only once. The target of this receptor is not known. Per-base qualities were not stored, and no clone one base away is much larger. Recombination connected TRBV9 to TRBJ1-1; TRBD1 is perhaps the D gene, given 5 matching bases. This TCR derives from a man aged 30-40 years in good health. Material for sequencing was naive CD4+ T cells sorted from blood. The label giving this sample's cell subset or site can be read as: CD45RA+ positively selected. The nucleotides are TGTGCCAGCAGCCTTGGGGGACTCACTGAAGCTTTCTTT. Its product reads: CASSLGGLTEAFF.